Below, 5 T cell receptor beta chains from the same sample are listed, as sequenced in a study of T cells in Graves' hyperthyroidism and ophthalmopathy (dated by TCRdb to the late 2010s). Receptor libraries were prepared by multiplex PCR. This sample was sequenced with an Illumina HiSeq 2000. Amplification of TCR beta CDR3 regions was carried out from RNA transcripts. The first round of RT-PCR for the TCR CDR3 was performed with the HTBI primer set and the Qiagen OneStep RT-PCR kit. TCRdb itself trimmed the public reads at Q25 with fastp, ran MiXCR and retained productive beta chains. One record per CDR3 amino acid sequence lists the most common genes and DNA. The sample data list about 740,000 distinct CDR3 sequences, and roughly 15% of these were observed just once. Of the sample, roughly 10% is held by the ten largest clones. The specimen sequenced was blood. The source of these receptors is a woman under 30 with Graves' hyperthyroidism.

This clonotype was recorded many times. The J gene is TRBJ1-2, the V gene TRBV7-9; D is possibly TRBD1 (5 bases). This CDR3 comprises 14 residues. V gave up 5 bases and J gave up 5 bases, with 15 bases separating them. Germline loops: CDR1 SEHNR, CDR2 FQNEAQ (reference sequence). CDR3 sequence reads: CASSMGEHGYGYTF. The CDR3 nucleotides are TGTGCCAGCAGCATGGGGGAGCACGGGTATGGCTACACCTTC.

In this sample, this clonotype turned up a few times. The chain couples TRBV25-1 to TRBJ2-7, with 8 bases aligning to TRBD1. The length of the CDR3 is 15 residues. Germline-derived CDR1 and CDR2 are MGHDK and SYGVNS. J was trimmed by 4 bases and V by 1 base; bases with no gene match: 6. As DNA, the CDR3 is TGTGCCAGCAGTGAATCCGGGACAGGTCGTTACGAGCAGTACTTC. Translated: CASSESGTGRYEQYF.

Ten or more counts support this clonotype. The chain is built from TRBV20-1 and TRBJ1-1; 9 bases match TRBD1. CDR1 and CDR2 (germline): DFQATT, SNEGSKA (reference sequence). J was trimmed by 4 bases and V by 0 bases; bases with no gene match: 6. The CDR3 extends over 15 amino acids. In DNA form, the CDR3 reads TGCAGTGCTAGAGACCCAGGACAGGGGAGCACTGAAGCTTTCTTT. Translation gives CSARDPGQGSTEAFF.

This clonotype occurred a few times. This chain's CDR3 is CASSSIEPWGHEQYF. The CDR3 coding sequence is TGTGCCAGCAGTTCCATTGAACCTTGGGGCCACGAGCAGTACTTC. J is TRBJ2-7 and V is TRBV27; TRBD1 might be the D (5 bases). With 4 bases removed from V and 5 bases from J, the gap between germline ends came to 18 bases. Germline values: CDR1 MNHEY, CDR2 SMNVEV (reference sequence). There are 15 residues in the CDR3.

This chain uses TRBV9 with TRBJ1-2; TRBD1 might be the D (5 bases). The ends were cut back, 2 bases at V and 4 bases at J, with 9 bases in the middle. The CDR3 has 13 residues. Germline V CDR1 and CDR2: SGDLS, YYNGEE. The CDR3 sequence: CASSVTDLYGYTF. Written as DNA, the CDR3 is TGTGCCAGCAGCGTGACAGACCTCTATGGCTACACCTTC.